Below, 18 T cell receptor beta chains from the same sample are listed, as sequenced in a study of T cells after yellow fever vaccination. One entry per CDR3 protein, called by TCRdb with MiXCR from the 5' RACE reads. In the table there are some 340,000 distinct CDR3 sequences, around 10% of which are singletons. The sample consisted of CD4+ T cells sorted from PBMCs, taken 45 days after the yellow fever booster vaccination. The receptors were gathered from a man between 18 and 35 years old who received the YFV17D yellow fever vaccine.

This clonotype was seen many times. The chain joins TRBV6-2 or TRBV6-3 to TRBJ2-2; D ambiguous. The V gene's germline CDR1 is MNHEY and CDR2 SVGEGT. Trimming stripped 8 bases from V and 6 bases from J, with 19 bases between. The CDR3 extends over 15 amino acids. CDR3 bases: TGTGCCAGCGGAGACGGAAATCATCAAGCCGGGGAGCTGTTTTTT. This sequence encodes CASGDGNHQAGELFF.

The rearrangement links TRBV2 to TRBJ2-7; D is possibly TRBD1 (5 bases). V gave up 6 bases and J gave up 3 bases, with 9 bases separating them. CDR1 is SNHLY and CDR2 is FYNNEI in the germline V gene. This CDR3 has 12 amino acids. The CDR3 DNA sequence: TGTGCCAGCAGGCGACAGAACTACGAGCAGTACTTC. Translation gives CASRRQNYEQYF. Using reference TRBV2 and TRBJ2-7 for the parts outside the CDR3, the full variable domain is EPEVTQTPSHQVTQMGQEVILRCVPISNHLYFYWYRQILGQKVEFLVSFYNNEISEKSEIFDDQFSVERPDGSNFTLKIRSTKLEDSAMYFCASRRQNYEQYFGPGTRLTVT.

This clonotype was found a few times. V usage is TRBV27 and J usage is TRBJ1-1; possible D gene TRBD1, 6 bases. The V end was cut by 7 bases, the J end by 1 base, with 16 bases between. The CDR3 spans 15 residues. Germline loops: CDR1 MNHEY, CDR2 SMNVEV (reference sequence). CDR3 DNA sequence: TGTGCCAGCACCCCACGCGGGGGCCGGAACACTGAAGCTTTCTTT. Protein sequence: CASTPRGGRNTEAFF.

Only a few counts were recorded for this clonotype. V and J are TRBV10-3 and TRBJ1-1, with D possibly matching TRBD1 (6 bases). V lost 7 bases and J lost 2, with 11 bases in between. CDR3 length: 13 amino acids. The V gene's germline CDR1 is ENHRY and CDR2 SYGVKD. CDR3 in amino acids: CAITGQFNTEAFF. DNA for the CDR3: TGTGCCATCACTGGACAGTTTAACACTGAAGCTTTCTTT.

In its sample, this clonotype was seen a few times. The chain has TRBV7-3 and TRBJ2-7; 9 nucleotides match TRBD1. Germline lookup yields CDR1 SGHTA and CDR2 FQGTGA. After removal of 5 bases from V and 7 bases from J, the junction contained 6 bases not matched to a gene. The CDR3 totals 13 residues. Here the CDR3 DNA reads TGTGCCAGCAGCCACGACAGGGGGAGAGAGCAGTACTTC. Translating gives CASSHDRGREQYF.

This clonotype came up many times. J is TRBJ1-2 and V is TRBV7-9; D call uncertain. V was clipped by 0 bases and J by 3 bases, with 11 bases between them. CDR3 length equals 15 residues. CDR1 and CDR2 from the germline V gene are SEHNR and FQNEAQ (reference sequence). CDR3 sequence (DNA): TGTGCCAGCAGCTTAGCGAGCCTCGTAGACTATGGCTACACCTTC. Its protein is CASSLASLVDYGYTF.

The J gene is TRBJ1-2, the V gene TRBV20-1; TRBD1 aligns across 7 bases. CDR3 length: 14 residues. After removal of 6 bases from V and 2 bases from J, the junction contained 9 bases not matched to a gene. The germline V gene encodes CDR1 DFQATT and CDR2 SNEGSKA (reference sequence). The CDR3 loop reads CSAPGGGQNYGYTF. CDR3 sequence (DNA): TGCAGTGCCCCCGGAGGGGGCCAGAACTATGGCTACACCTTC.

This clonotype was observed a few times. CDR3 in DNA: TGTGCCAGCAGCGTACAACTAGCGGGGGTAGAGAATGAGCAGTTCTTC. Its protein product is CASSVQLAGVENEQFF. V and J are TRBV9 and TRBJ2-1; 11 positions agree with TRBD2. V lost 1 base, J lost 7 bases, and 7 bases stayed unmatched. The V gene's germline CDR1 is SGDLS and CDR2 YYNGEE. The CDR3 loop spans 16 amino acids.

The chain combines TRBV20-1 with TRBJ1-1, with TRBD1 matching over 8 bases. The V gene end was trimmed by 0 bases and the J gene end by 4 bases; junction bases not matched to a gene: 7. Germline assignment: CDR1 DFQATT and CDR2 SNEGSKA (reference sequence). This CDR3 region has 15 residues. This chain's CDR3 is CSARDFGTGSTEAFF. In DNA, the CDR3 is TGCAGTGCTAGAGATTTTGGGACAGGTTCCACTGAAGCTTTCTTT.

The chain joins TRBV4-1 to TRBJ2-1, with 15 bases that match TRBD2. V shed 4 bases, J shed 9 bases, and the junction held 10 bases outside the gene matches. CDR3 length: 17 residues. Germline assignment: CDR1 MGHRA and CDR2 YSYEKL. The CDR3 nucleotides are TGCGCCAGCAGCCCCCCGGGACTAGCGGGGGGTCTTGGTGAGCAGTTCTTC. Protein product: CASSPPGLAGGLGEQFF.

This clonotype was observed a few times. The rearrangement links TRBV2 to TRBJ1-3, with a tentative D call TRBD1 (5 bases). There are 15 residues in the CDR3. CDR1 and CDR2 (germline): SNHLY, FYNNEI. V lost 5 bases to trimming and J lost 2 bases, with 13 bases between them. The CDR3 nucleotides are TGTGCCAGCAGTTCCCTCAGGGTGACTGGAAACACCATATATTTT. This sequence encodes CASSSLRVTGNTIYF.

The chain couples TRBV5-1 to TRBJ1-3; D ambiguous. The CDR3 spans 14 residues. V lost 0 bases and J lost 2, with 6 bases in between. The V gene's germline CDR1 is SGHRS and CDR2 YFSETQ. In DNA, the CDR3 is TGCGCCAGCAGCTTGGCTCCACCTGGAAACACCATATATTTT. Translated: CASSLAPPGNTIYF.

In its sample, this clonotype was seen many times. The CDR3 spells CASLVWPNTYNEQFF. The DNA for the CDR3 is TGTGCCAGCCTTGTTTGGCCAAATACCTACAATGAGCAGTTCTTC. The V call is TRBV27, the J call TRBJ2-1; D not certain. This CDR3 comprises 15 residues. The germline V gene encodes CDR1 MNHEY and CDR2 SMNVEV (reference sequence). V was pared by 8 bases and J by 2 bases, with 16 bases between.

V gene TRBV29-1 combines with J gene TRBJ1-1; 7 bases fit TRBD1. CDR1 is SQVTM and CDR2 is ANQGSEA in the germline V gene. V lost 4 bases and J lost 2; bases outside the gene matches: 13. This CDR3 spans 16 amino acids. DNA of the CDR3: TGCAGCGTTGGAGGGCAGGGGGGTTTCCAAAACACTGAAGCTTTCTTT. This sequence encodes CSVGGQGGFQNTEAFF.

This chain links TRBV12-3 or TRBV12-4 with TRBJ1-1; D is perhaps TRBD1 (5 bases). This CDR3 has 15 residues. Deletions cut 4 bases from V and 1 base from J, with 13 bases between. In DNA, the CDR3 is TGTGCCAGCAGTTCGCGGGACGGTCGGAACACTGAAGCTTTCTTT. Protein sequence: CASSSRDGRNTEAFF.

This sequence joins TRBV6-5 and TRBJ1-4, with 8 bases identical to TRBD1. CDR1 MNHEY and CDR2 SVGAGI come from the germline V gene. The CDR3 contains 15 residues. V trimming: 4 bases; J trimming: 5 bases; junction bases outside the gene matches: 6. The CDR3 coding sequence is TGTGCCAGCAGTTCTGGACAGGGTTTAAATGAAAAACTGTTTTTT. This gives the protein CASSSGQGLNEKLFF.

The chain carries TRBV7-9 and TRBJ2-7, with 9 bases aligning to TRBD1. The V gene end was trimmed by 5 bases and the J gene end by 4 bases; junction bases not matched to a gene: 15. The CDR3 has 17 amino acids. CDR1 SEHNR and CDR2 FQNEAQ come from the germline V gene (reference sequence). In nucleotides, the CDR3 is TGTGCCAGCAGCCCCACCGGGACAGGGATTTTGGGATACGAGCAGTACTTC. Translated, it gives CASSPTGTGILGYEQYF.

The V gene is TRBV7-2, the J gene TRBJ2-1, with a weak D call TRBD2 (6 bases). CDR3 size: 14 residues. Germline lookup yields CDR1 SGHTA and CDR2 FQGNSA. The germline V and J ends were trimmed by 5 bases and 2 bases, with 10 bases remaining between them. This CDR3 is CASSSSGPYNEQFF. The CDR3 DNA follows: TGTGCCAGCAGCAGTAGCGGCCCCTACAATGAGCAGTTCTTC.